These 5 T cell receptor beta chains came from one sample sequenced in a study of CD8 T cells in ankylosing spondylitis. TCRdb reanalysed the 5' RACE reads using MiXCR and keeps one entry per CDR3 protein. The table includes 50,000 to 65,000 distinct CDR3 sequences, 7.4% detected once. Sequenced: blood, either unsorted or a sorted T cell fraction (not recorded which). Source of these receptors: a female donor with ankylosing spondylitis or in good health (not recorded which).

This clonotype was observed many times. The genes are TRBV7-8 and TRBJ1-1, with D possibly TRBD1 on 5 matching bases. Germline loops: CDR1 SGHVS, CDR2 FQNEAQ. This CDR3 region has 16 residues. The ends were cut back, 5 bases at V and 0 bases at J, with 16 bases in the middle. CDR3 DNA sequence: TGTGCCAGCAGCCCGGGGGGTCATGTTATGAACACTGAAGCTTTCTTT. This sequence encodes CASSPGGHVMNTEAFF.

This clonotype showed up many times. The chain uses TRBV27 and TRBJ1-1; D is uncertain. Looked up from germline, CDR1 is MNHEY and CDR2 is SMNVEV (reference sequence). This CDR3 is 13 amino acids long. V lost 7 bases, J lost 2 bases, and 11 bases lay in between. CDR3 residues: CASKSRGNTEAFF. Here the CDR3 DNA reads TGTGCCAGCAAATCGAGAGGAAACACTGAAGCTTTCTTT.

Details on this clonotype: A junction boundary mismatches the germline segment, possibly from a read error. This CDR3 reads CASSKEVRLTGGYTF. In DNA form, the CDR3 reads TGTGCCTCCAGCAAAGAGGTCAGATTGACAGGCGGCTACACCTTC. The chain links TRBV15 to TRBJ1-2; D is possibly TRBD1 (6 bases). The CDR3 sequence is 15 residues long. CDR1 is LNHNV and CDR2 is YYDKDF in the germline V gene (reference sequence).

This clonotype was observed a few times. The gene calls are TRBV3-1 and TRBJ2-3, with D maybe TRBD1 (5 bases). This CDR3 has 16 residues. V dropped 4 bases and J dropped 6 bases, with 20 bases sitting between them. Germline lookup yields CDR1 LGHDT and CDR2 YNNKEL (reference sequence). CDR3 DNA: TGTGCCAGCAGCCGCCCGGATTTAGTCCCAGGGGATACGCAGTATTTT. Protein: CASSRPDLVPGDTQYF.

This clonotype was counted ten times or more. The chain joins TRBV6-1 to TRBJ2-5; D is possibly TRBD2 (6 bases). Germline lookup yields CDR1 MNHNS and CDR2 SASEGT. This CDR3 spans 16 amino acids. Trimming took 5 bases from V and 0 from J, leaving 16 bases between them. The CDR3 spells CASSRGGGRYQETQYF. The CDR3 region has the DNA TGTGCCAGCAGTAGGGGTGGGGGGAGGTACCAAGAGACCCAGTACTTC.